The 9 T cell receptor beta chains below were found in one sample sequenced in a study of T cell repertoires in cytomegalovirus infection. TCRdb analysed the reads with MiXCR anew, one entry per CDR3 protein. The sample carries around 200,000 distinct CDR3 sequences, about 18% recorded once. Source material: CD8+ T cells from PBMCs. The receptors derive from a human donor in good health (CMV status not recorded). Some clones in this sample may be carry-over from other donors' samples.

The chain carries TRBV7-3 and TRBJ2-3; no firm D call. From germline, CDR1 is SGHTA and CDR2 FQGTGA. This CDR3 region has 13 residues. The V gene lost 6 bases and the J gene lost 9 bases, with 16 bases spanning the gap. CDR3 in amino acids: CASSSPPEATQYF. In nucleotides, the CDR3 is TGTGCCAGCAGTTCCCCCCCTGAGGCCACGCAGTATTTT.

Turning to this clonotype: A junction end diverges from the germline sequence, so it may reflect a read error. This chain joins TRBV5-6 and TRBJ2-1, with a tentative D call TRBD2 (5 bases). The germline V gene has CDR1 SGHDT and CDR2 YYEEEE. This CDR3 has 15 amino acids. The DNA for the CDR3 is TGTGTCAGCAGCTGGAGAGCGGTCCACGGGAATGAGCAGTTCTTC. Translation: CVSSWRAVHGNEQFF. Full variable domain (missing parts from reference TRBV5-6 and TRBJ2-1): DAGVTQSPTHLIKTRGQQVTLRCSPKSGHDTVSWYQQALGQGPQFIFQYYEEEERQRGNFPDRFSGHQFPNYSSELNVNALLLGDSALYLCVSSWRAVHGNEQFFGPGTRLTVL.

The chain employs TRBV19 and TRBJ2-7; weak D call: TRBD2 (5 bases). CDR1 and CDR2 (germline): LNHDA, SQIVND (reference sequence). The CDR3 has 13 residues. The germline V and J ends were trimmed by 8 bases and 3 bases, with 14 bases remaining between them. In nucleotides, the CDR3 is TGTGCCAGTCGGGAAGCCAACAGCTACGAGCAGTACTTC. This encodes CASREANSYEQYF. Drawing the rest from reference TRBV19 and TRBJ2-7, the complete variable domain is DGGITQSPKYLFRKEGQNVTLSCEQNLNHDAMYWYRQDPGQGLRLIYYSQIVNDFQKGDIAEGYSVSREKKESFPLTVTSAQKNPTAFYLCASREANSYEQYFGPGTRLTVT.

The V gene is TRBV7-9, the J gene TRBJ2-7; 10 nucleotides align to TRBD1. CDR1 is SEHNR and CDR2 is FQNEAQ in the germline V gene (reference sequence). This CDR3 comprises 16 residues. The V and J ends lost 5 bases and 2 bases, in that order; junction bases with no gene match: 9. This CDR3 is CASSGQRTGGTYEQYF. CDR3 DNA: TGTGCCAGCAGCGGCCAGCGGACAGGGGGGACCTACGAGCAGTACTTC.

The V call is TRBV2, the J call TRBJ2-2; the D call may be TRBD1 or TRBD2 (5 bases each). The CDR3 contains 15 residues. Germline V gene data show CDR1 as SNHLY and CDR2 as FYNNEI. V dropped 2 bases and J dropped 6 bases, with 13 bases sitting between them. The DNA of the CDR3 is TGTGCCAGCAGTGAATCTCCAGGGACCGCCGGGGAGCTGTTTTTT. Residues: CASSESPGTAGELFF. Full variable domain (missing parts from reference TRBV2 and TRBJ2-2): EPEVTQTPSHQVTQMGQEVILRCVPISNHLYFYWYRQILGQKVEFLVSFYNNEISEKSEIFDDQFSVERPDGSNFTLKIRSTKLEDSAMYFCASSESPGTAGELFFGEGSRLTVL.

This clonotype was found a few times. The gene calls are TRBV6-2 or TRBV6-3 and TRBJ2-1; D not certain. The germline V gene has CDR1 MNHEY and CDR2 SVGEGT. Trimming shortened V by 5 bases and J by 8 bases, and 10 bases separated the two germline ends. This CDR3 is built from 12 residues. This CDR3 reads CASSLDLDEQFF. CDR3 DNA: TGTGCCAGCAGTCTCGACTTGGATGAGCAGTTCTTC.

This clonotype was observed a few times. The V gene is TRBV5-4, the J gene TRBJ2-7; 13 bases match TRBD2. The CDR3 has 16 amino acids. The germline V gene has CDR1 SGHNT and CDR2 YYREEE (reference sequence). J lost 3 bases, V lost 4 bases, and 7 bases had no gene match. The CDR3 nucleotides are TGTGCCAGCAGCCCCGGACTAGCGGGGGCATACTACGAGCAGTACTTC. Encoded protein: CASSPGLAGAYYEQYF.

This clonotype was observed a few times. The chain carries TRBV12-3 or TRBV12-4 and TRBJ1-2; D is undetermined. The CDR3 sequence is 14 residues long. The V end was cut by 10 bases, the J end by 6 bases, with 21 bases between. The CDR3 sequence: CATKGRPTQNGYTF. For the CDR3, the DNA is TGTGCCACCAAGGGCAGACCTACTCAGAATGGCTACACCTTC.

This rearrangement joins TRBV7-9 to TRBJ1-2, with D maybe TRBD1 (6 bases). The V gene lost 5 bases and the J gene lost 4 bases, with 32 bases spanning the gap. The CDR3 runs 20 residues. Per the germline V gene, CDR1 is SEHNR and CDR2 is FQNEAQ (reference sequence). CDR3 DNA sequence: TGTGCCAGCAGCCTACATCCTAGGCGCGGACAGACAATACTTCCCTATGGCTACACCTTC. Translated: CASSLHPRRGQTILPYGYTF.